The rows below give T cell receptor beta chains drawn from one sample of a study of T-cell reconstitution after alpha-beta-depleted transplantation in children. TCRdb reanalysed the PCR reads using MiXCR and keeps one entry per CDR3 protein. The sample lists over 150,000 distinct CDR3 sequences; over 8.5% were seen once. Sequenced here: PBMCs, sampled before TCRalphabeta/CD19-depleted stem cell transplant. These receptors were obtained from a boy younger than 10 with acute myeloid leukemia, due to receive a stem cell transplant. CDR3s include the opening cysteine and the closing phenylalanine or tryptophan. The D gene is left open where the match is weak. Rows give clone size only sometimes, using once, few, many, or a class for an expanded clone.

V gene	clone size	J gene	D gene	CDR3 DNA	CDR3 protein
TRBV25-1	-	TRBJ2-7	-	TGTGCCAGCAGTGAATTCGGCCCCACGGGTGAGCAGTACTTC	CASSEFGPTGEQYF
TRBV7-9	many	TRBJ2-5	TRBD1	TGTGCCAGCAGCCTCGACAGGGCGGCGGAGACCCAGTACTTC	CASSLDRAAETQYF
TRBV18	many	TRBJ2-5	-	TGTGCCAGCTCACCGAGCCCCCTGAAAGAGACCCAGTACTTC	CASSPSPLKETQYF
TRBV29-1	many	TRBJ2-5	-	TGCAGCGTTGATTCTGGCGGTTGGGGGTCGCCGTACTTC	CSVDSGGWGSPYF
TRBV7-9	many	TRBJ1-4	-	TGTGCCAGCAGCGGCGGGCAGGCGACTAATGAAAAACTGTTTTTT	CASSGGQATNEKLFF
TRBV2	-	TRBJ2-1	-	TGTGCCAGCACCCTCAGCGCTGAGCAGTTCTTC	CASTLSAEQFF
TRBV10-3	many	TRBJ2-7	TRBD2	TGTGCCATCAGTGAGTGGGCTAGCGGGAGTTCCGGCGAGCAGTACTTC	CAISEWASGSSGEQYF
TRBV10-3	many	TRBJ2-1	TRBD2	TGTGCCATCAGCGGCCGACTAGCGGGGGTAAACAATGAGCAGTTCTTC	CAISGRLAGVNNEQFF
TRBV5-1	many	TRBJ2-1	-	TGCGCCAGCAGCCCCACAGTGATTGGGTCCGGGAATGAGCAGTTCTTC	CASSPTVIGSGNEQFF
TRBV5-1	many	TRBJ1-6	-	TGCGCCAGCAGCCGGGACGGGGATAATTCACCCCTCCACTTT	CASSRDGDNSPLHF
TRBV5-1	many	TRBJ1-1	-	TGCGCCAGCAGCTTGGGGCTTTGGGCGGGGCTCCAAGAGCGCACTGAAGCTTTCTTT	CASSLGLWAGLQERTEAFF
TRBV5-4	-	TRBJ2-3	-	TGTGCCAGCAGCTTGTTTCCTCACACAGATACGCAGTATTTT	CASSLFPHTDTQYF
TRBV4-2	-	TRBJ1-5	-	TGTGCCAGCAGCCAAGCGGAACAGAGCAATCAGCCCCAGCATTTT	CASSQAEQSNQPQHF
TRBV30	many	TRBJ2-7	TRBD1	TGTGCCTGGATGAGACAGGGGGCCTACGAGCAGTACTTC	CAWMRQGAYEQYF
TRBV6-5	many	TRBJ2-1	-	TGTGCCAGCAGAAGGGACCCGGCTGGCTACAATGAGCAGTTCTTC	CASRRDPAGYNEQFF
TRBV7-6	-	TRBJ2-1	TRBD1	TGTGCCAGCAGCCCAGGGACAGGGAGGAGGGATGAGCAGTTCTTC	CASSPGTGRRDEQFF
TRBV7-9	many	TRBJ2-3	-	TGTGCCTCCAGCTGGGGTTCAACGCAGTATTTT	CASSWGSTQYF
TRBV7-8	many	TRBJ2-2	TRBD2	TGTGCCAGCAGCTCCCGGACTAGCACCGGGGAGCTGTTTTTT	CASSSRTSTGELFF
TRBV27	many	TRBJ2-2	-	TGTGCCAGCAGGCCCGGGGAGCTGTTTTTT	CASRPGELFF
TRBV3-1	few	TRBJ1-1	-	TGTGCCAGCAGCCAAGCCGGCGGGGAGGGGGGACGAATCTTT	CASSQAGGEGGRIF
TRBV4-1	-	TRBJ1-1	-	TGCGCCAGCAGCCAAGCCGTCACGGTAGAAGCTTTCTTT	CASSQAVTVEAFF
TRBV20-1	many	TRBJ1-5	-	TGCAGTGCTAAGGGTGGGGAAACTAATCAGCCCCAGCATTTT	CSAKGGETNQPQHF
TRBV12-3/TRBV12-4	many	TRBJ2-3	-	TGTGCCAGCAGCCGGGGACACAGCACAGATACGCAGTATTTT	CASSRGHSTDTQYF
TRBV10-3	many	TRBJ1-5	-	TGTGCCATCAGTGGAGAAATGGGTCAGCCCCAGCATTTT	CAISGEMGQPQHF
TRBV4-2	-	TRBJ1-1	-	TGTGCCAGCAGCCCCGGGAGCGGAATGAACACTGAAGCTTTCTTT	CASSPGSGMNTEAFF
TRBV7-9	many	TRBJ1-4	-	TGTGCCAGCAGCTTAGATCGACAGGCAACTAATGAAAAACTGTTTTTT	CASSLDRQATNEKLFF
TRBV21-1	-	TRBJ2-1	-	TGTGCCAGCAGCAAAGTTAACTTGGGAACCGGGACTAGACCCAACGAGCAGTTCTTC	CASSKVNLGTGTRPNEQFF
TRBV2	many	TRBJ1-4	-	TGTGCCAGCAGCTCCGACAGAAGAGGTGAAAAACTGTTTTTT	CASSSDRRGEKLFF
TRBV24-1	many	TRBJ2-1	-	TGTGCCACCAGTGACCAATCTGAGCAGTTCTTC	CATSDQSEQFF
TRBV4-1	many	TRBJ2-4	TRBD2	TGCGCCAGCAGCCAAAGTGGGGGGAGGGAAGCGCTAGCCAAAAACATTCAGTACTTC	CASSQSGGREALAKNIQYF
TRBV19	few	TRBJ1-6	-	TGTGCCAGTAGTAAATATAATTCACCCCTCCACTTT	CASSKYNSPLHF
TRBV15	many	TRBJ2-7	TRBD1	TGTGCCACCAGAAGCAGGGGGCACTACGAGCAGTACTTC	CATRSRGHYEQYF
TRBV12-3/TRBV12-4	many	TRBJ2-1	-	TGTGCCAGCAAAGTGGGTGGACAGCAGTTCTTC	CASKVGGQQFF
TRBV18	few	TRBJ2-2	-	TGTGCCAGCTCAAACGTTCCAAACACCGGGGATCTGTTTTTT	CASSNVPNTGDLFF
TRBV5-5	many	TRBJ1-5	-	TGTGCCAGCAGCTTGAACAGTGGCATTAGGCAGCCCCAGCATTTT	CASSLNSGIRQPQHF
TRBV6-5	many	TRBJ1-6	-	TGTGCCAGCAGTTACGGCAGGCAGGGATATAATTCACCCCTCCACTTT	CASSYGRQGYNSPLHF
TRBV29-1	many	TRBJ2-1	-	TGCAGCGTTAAAGGGGTTCTCTCCTACAATGAGCAGTTCTTC	CSVKGVLSYNEQFF
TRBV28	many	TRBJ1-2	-	TGTGCCAGCAGTGATTCGGATGGCTACACCTTC	CASSDSDGYTF
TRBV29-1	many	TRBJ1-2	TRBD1	TGCAGCGTTACCAGACAGGGGGGTGACTATGGCTACACCTTC	CSVTRQGGDYGYTF
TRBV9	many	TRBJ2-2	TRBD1	TGTGCCAGCAGCGGCCAGACAGGGGCCTCCGGGGAGCTGTTTTTT	CASSGQTGASGELFF
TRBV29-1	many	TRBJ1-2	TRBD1	TGCAGCGTTTGGGACAGGGGATACTCTGGCTACACCTTC	CSVWDRGYSGYTF
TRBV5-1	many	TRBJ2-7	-	TGCGCCAGCACATGGGACACACAGAGCTCCTACGAGCAGTACTTC	CASTWDTQSSYEQYF